In this sample, the clone carrying this T cell receptor beta chain turned up a few times. The sample belongs to a study of blood T cell repertoires in COVID-19. About the study: COVID-19 samples collected from the United States, Italy and Spain covered acute and convalescent phases. PBMCs, B-cell-depleted T cells, or T cells were the source of the cDNA or gDNA that made up the material.

Germline V CDR1 and CDR2: SGHRS, YFSETQ. With 7 bases clipped from V and 4 bases from J, the junction kept 6 bases outside the gene matches. CDR3 size: 13 residues. In the original workflow: How many nucleated cells were present was estimated from reference gene primer amplification. The repertoire was sequenced with immunoSEQ multiplex PCR; TCRdb's copy has only in-frame clones and lacks some. V, J and clone size derive from that table, while D and trimming were established from the DNA sequence. This sample has just under 350,000 clones; around nine tenths occur once, and the top ten carry around 3.5%.

This TCR derives from a woman aged 18 to 35 who had recovered from COVID-19. This rearrangement joins TRBV5-1 to TRBJ2-3; the match to TRBD2 covers 7 bases. Sequenced sample: peripheral blood. The CDR3 here is CASGWGRADTQYF. CDR3 nucleotide sequence: TGCGCCAGCGGTTGGGGGAGGGCAGATACGCAGTATTTT.